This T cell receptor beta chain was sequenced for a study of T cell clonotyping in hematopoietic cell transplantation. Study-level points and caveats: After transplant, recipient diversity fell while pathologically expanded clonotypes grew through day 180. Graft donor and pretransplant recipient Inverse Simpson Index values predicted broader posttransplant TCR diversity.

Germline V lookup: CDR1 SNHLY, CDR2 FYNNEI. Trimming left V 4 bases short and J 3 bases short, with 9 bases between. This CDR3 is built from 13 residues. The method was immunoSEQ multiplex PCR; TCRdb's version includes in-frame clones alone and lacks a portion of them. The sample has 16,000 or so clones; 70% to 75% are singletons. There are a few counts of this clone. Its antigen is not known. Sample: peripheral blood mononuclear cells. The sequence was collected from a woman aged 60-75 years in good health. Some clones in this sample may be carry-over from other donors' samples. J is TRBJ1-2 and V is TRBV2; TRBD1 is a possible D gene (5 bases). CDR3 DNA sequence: TGTGCCAGCAGTGGGGGGGAGGACTATGGCTACACCTTC. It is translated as CASSGGEDYGYTF.